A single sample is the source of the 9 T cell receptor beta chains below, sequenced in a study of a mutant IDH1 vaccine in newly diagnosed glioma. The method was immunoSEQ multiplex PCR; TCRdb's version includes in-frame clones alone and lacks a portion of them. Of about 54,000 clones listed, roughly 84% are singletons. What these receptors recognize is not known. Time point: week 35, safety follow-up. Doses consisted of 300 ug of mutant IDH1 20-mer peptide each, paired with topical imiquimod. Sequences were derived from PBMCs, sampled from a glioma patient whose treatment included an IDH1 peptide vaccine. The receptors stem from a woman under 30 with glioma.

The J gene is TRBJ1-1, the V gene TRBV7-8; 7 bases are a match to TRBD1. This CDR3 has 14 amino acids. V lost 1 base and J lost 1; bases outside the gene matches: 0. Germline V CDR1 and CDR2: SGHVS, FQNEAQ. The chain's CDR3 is CASSLGDRNTEAFF. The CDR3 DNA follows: TGTGCCAGCAGCTTAGGGGACAGGAACACTGAAGCTTTCTTT. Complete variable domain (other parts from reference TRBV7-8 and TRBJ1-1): GAGVSQSPRYKVAKRGQDVALRCDPISGHVSLFWYQQALGQGPEFLTYFQNEAQLDKSGLPSDRFFAERPEGSVSTLKIQRTQQEDSAVYLCASSLGDRNTEAFFGQGTRLTVV.

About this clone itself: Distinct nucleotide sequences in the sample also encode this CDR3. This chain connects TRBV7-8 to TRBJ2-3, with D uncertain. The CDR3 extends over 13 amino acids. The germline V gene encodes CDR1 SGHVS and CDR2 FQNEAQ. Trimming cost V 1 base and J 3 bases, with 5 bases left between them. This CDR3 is CASSLVGTDTQYF. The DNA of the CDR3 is TGTGCCAGCAGCTTAGTTGGGACAGATACGCAGTATTTT. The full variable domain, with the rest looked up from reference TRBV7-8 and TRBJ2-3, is GAGVSQSPRYKVAKRGQDVALRCDPISGHVSLFWYQQALGQGPEFLTYFQNEAQLDKSGLPSDRFFAERPEGSVSTLKIQRTQQEDSAVYLCASSLVGTDTQYFGPGTRLTVL.

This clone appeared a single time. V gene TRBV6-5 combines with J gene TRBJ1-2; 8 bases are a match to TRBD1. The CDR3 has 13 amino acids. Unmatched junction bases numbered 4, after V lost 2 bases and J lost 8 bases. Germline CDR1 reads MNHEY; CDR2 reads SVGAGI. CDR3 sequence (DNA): TGTGCCAGCAGTTACGGGACAGGAGGGGGCTACACCTTC. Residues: CASSYGTGGGYTF.

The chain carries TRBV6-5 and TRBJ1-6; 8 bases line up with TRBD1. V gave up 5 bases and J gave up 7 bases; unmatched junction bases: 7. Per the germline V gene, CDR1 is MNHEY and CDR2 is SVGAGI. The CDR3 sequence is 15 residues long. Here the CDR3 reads CASSVITGGNSPLHF. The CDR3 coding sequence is TGTGCCAGCAGTGTAATCACAGGGGGAAATTCACCCCTCCACTTT.

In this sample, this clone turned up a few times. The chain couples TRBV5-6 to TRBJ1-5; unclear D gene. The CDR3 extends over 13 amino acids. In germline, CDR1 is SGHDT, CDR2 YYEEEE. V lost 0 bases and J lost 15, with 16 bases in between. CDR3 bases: TGTGCCAGCAGCTTGGTGGCAGATCCCCGTCCGCATTTT. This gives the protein CASSLVADPRPHF.

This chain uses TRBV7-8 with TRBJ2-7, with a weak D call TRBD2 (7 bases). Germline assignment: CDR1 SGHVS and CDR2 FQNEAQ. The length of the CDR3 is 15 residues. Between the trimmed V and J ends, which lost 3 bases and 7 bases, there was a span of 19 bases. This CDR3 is CASSFSRGAKEEQYF. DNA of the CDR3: TGTGCCAGCAGCTTTAGTCGGGGGGCCAAAGAGGAGCAGTACTTC. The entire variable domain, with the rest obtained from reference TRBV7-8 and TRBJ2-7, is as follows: GAGVSQSPRYKVAKRGQDVALRCDPISGHVSLFWYQQALGQGPEFLTYFQNEAQLDKSGLPSDRFFAERPEGSVSTLKIQRTQQEDSAVYLCASSFSRGAKEEQYFGPGTRLTVT.

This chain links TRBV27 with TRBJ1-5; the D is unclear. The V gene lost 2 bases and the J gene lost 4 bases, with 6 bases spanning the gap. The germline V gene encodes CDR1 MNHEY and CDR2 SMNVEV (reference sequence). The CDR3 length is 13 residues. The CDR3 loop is CASSLSLNQPQHF. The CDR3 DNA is TGTGCCAGCAGTTTAAGCCTGAATCAGCCCCAGCATTTT.

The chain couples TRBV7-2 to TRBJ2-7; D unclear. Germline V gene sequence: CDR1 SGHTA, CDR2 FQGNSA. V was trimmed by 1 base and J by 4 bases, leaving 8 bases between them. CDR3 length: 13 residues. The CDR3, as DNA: TGTGCCAGCAGCTTAGTAGACCAGTACGAGCAGTACTTC. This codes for CASSLVDQYEQYF.

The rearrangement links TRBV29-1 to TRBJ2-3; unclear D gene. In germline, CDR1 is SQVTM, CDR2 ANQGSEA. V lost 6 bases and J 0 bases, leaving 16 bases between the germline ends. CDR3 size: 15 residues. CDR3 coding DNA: TGCAGCGTCGGACCACAGCCCTCTAGCACAGATACGCAGTATTTT. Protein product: CSVGPQPSSTDTQYF.